One T cell receptor beta chain is described in this entry. No antigen is known for it. These data originate in a study of T cells in Graves' hyperthyroidism and ophthalmopathy. Study-wide results and limits: The majority of expanded thyroid clonotypes above 0.001 also appeared in blood. Ophthalmopathy got predicted by the model a median around 6.8 months before its onset. From stable hyperthyroidism, ophthalmopathy was separated by a 13 V-J model.

Stable Graves' hyperthyroidism meant no ophthalmopathy progression within 18 months. The CDR3 sequence is 17 residues long. With 0 bases clipped from V and 5 bases from J, the junction kept 10 bases outside the gene matches. Germline assignment: CDR1 MNHEY and CDR2 SVGEGT. The TCR beta CDR3 regions underwent amplification using RNA transcripts as the source. HTBI primers were used for first-round RT-PCR of the TCR CDR3. TCRdb processed the multiplex PCR reads anew with MiXCR; each CDR3 protein has one entry. The profile shows about 700,000 distinct CDR3 sequences, roughly 15% of them singletons. Material: blood. V is TRBV6-2 or TRBV6-3 and J is TRBJ2-5; 9 bases align to TRBD2. The TCR was taken from a woman younger than 35 with Graves' hyperthyroidism. This CDR3 is CASSYSNLAGGPETQYF. The CDR3 nucleotides read TGTGCCAGCAGTTACTCGAATCTTGCGGGAGGGCCGGAGACCCAGTACTTC.